This T cell receptor beta chain is drawn from a study of blood T cell repertoires in COVID-19. Study information: Acute-phase and convalescent COVID-19 samples originated in the United States, Italy and Spain.

The authors' processing: Estimates of nucleated cell counts were drawn from the amplification of reference gene primers. Profiled with immunoSEQ multiplex PCR; TCRdb holds only in-frame clones, not every one. From that table come the V and J calls and clone size; the DNA was used to work out D and trimming. This table holds 250,000 to 350,000 clones, more than 85% found once. The V and J ends lost 3 bases and 2 bases respectively, with 10 bases between them. The CDR3 runs to 13 residues. Germline lookup yields CDR1 GTSNPN and CDR2 SVGIG (reference sequence). The sample consisted of peripheral blood. This chain joins TRBV30 and TRBJ2-5; D is possibly TRBD1 (5 bases). The source is a man aged 25 to 40 with acute or convalescent COVID-19. CDR3 coding DNA: TGTGCCTGGAGCCGACAGACACAAGAGACCCAGTACTTC. Translated, it gives CAWSRQTQETQYF.